The present entry profiles one TCR beta chain with its context. Typically around 94% of enriched cells were CD4+. Assay used: immunoSEQ multiplex PCR; TCRdb lists only in-frame clones, some missing. The sample includes approximately 20,000 clones, 85% of them seen just once. This specimen belongs to a study of untreated major depressive disorder. This clonotype was sampled from a woman aged 25 to 39 in good health. The sequenced sample consisted of CD4+ T cells from PBMCs.

The CDR3 sequence: CASSLAGVGYEQYF. The CDR3 DNA reads TGTGCCAGCAGTTTAGCAGGGGTGGGCTACGAGCAGTACTTC. The chain uses TRBV27 and TRBJ2-7; a weak D match, TRBD1 (6 bases). With 2 bases removed from V and 3 bases from J, the gap between germline ends came to 11 bases. This CDR3 comprises 14 residues. Germline V gene lookup returns CDR1 MNHEY and CDR2 SMNVEV (reference sequence).